This TCR beta chain was recorded in a study of blood T cells in healthy people across ages. This CDR3 comprises 14 residues. Germline V CDR1 and CDR2: MNHEY, SVGAGI. A sample-barcoded 5' primer and a J-beta primer mix were used in a second PCR of roughly 7 to 11 cycles. Carrying 12 random nucleotides, a template-switch adaptor labeled each individual cDNA molecule. A single record per CDR3 protein comes from TCRdb applying MiXCR to the 5' RACE reads. The data contain over 950,000 distinct CDR3 sequences, roughly 50% of them seen just once; the ten biggest clones take up around 21%. The sequence was obtained from a woman in her sixties or seventies in good health. Sequencing was done on a sample of blood. This chain links TRBV6-5 with TRBJ2-4, with 8 bases aligning to TRBD2. The J call may be faulty, since TRBJ2-7 better matches the DNA end. The DNA for the CDR3 is TGTGCCAGCAGTGACACGGGAGGGCCTAACGAGCAGTACTTC. Translation gives CASSDTGGPNEQYF.